This note documents a single T cell receptor (beta chain) sequence. The antigen remains unidentified. Included in the TCR beta cDNA libraries were unique molecular identifiers. TCRdb called the PCR reads again in MiXCR, with one record for every CDR3 protein. The profile shows around 710,000 distinct CDR3 sequences, 46% of them singletons. This sample was included in a study of post-analysis software for immune sequencing data. Whole-study results and caveats: About five TRBV segments occurring more often in patients than controls included TRBV5-6, TRBV5-1 and TRBV20-1.

V lost 1 base and J lost 6, with 18 bases in between. Germline CDR1 and CDR2: PRHDT and FYEKMQ (reference sequence). This CDR3 comprises 16 residues. The sample comprised blood. The rearrangement joins TRBV13 to TRBJ1-1; D gene unclear. This TCR was recovered from a girl aged 5-17 years with multiple sclerosis. The CDR3 coding sequence is TGTGCCAGCAGCTTAGCCCGAAGAACAATTGCCGCTGAAGCTTTCTTT. Its protein is CASSLARRTIAAEAFF.